A selection of T cell receptor beta chains follows, all from one sample in a study of blood T cell repertoires in COVID-19. TCRdb's copy holds only in-frame clones and misses some; the assay was immunoSEQ multiplex PCR. The profile shows about 400,000 clones, approximately 89% of them singletons. Source material: PBMCs or T cells enriched from blood (not recorded which). These receptors came from a man aged 40-55 years in a cohort exposed to, infected with or recovered from COVID-19 (not recorded which). The CDR3 runs from the conserved cysteine through the conserved F or W. The D gene is left open where the match is weak. Clone sizes are given selectively: once, few, many, or a class where the clone is expanded.

clone_size j_call v_call d_call cdr3_aa cdr3_nt
NA TRBJ2-2 TRBV6-5 TRBD2 CASSYGTSGGTGELFF TGTGCCAGCAGTTACGGGACTAGCGGGGGGACCGGGGAGCTGTTTTTT
NA TRBJ2-7 TRBV19 TRBD2 CASSIPGLGTYEQYF TGTGCCAGTAGTATCCCGGGACTAGGGACCTACGAGCAGTACTTC
NA TRBJ2-7 TRBV5-1 NA CASSLEGHYEQYF TGCGCCAGCAGCTTGGAGGGGCACTACGAGCAGTACTTC
NA TRBJ1-1 TRBV18 NA CASSPQQAEAFF TGTGCCAGCTCCCCCCAGCAGGCTGAAGCTTTCTTT
few TRBJ1-1 TRBV7-9 NA CASSLDRAEAFF TGTGCCAGCAGCTTAGACAGGGCTGAAGCTTTCTTT
NA TRBJ1-2 TRBV5-1 NA CASSFTGNGYTF TGCGCCAGCAGCTTCACAGGAAATGGCTACACCTTC
few TRBJ2-7 TRBV7-9 TRBD1 CASSETGGPYEQYF TGTGCCAGCAGCGAGACAGGGGGCCCCTACGAGCAGTACTTC
NA TRBJ1-2 TRBV28 TRBD1 CASSRPGQGYGYTF TGTGCCAGCAGTCGGCCGGGACAGGGATATGGCTACACCTTC
NA TRBJ2-1 TRBV30 NA CAWSVGEGDEQFF TGTGCCTGGAGTGTAGGAGAAGGTGATGAGCAGTTCTTC
NA TRBJ1-5 TRBV7-2 TRBD1 CASSSTGAQPQHF TGTGCCAGCAGCTCCACAGGGGCTCAGCCCCAGCATTTT
NA TRBJ2-5 TRBV5-4 NA CASSPPGGIRETQYF TGTGCCAGCAGCCCCCCTGGAGGGATCCGAGAGACCCAGTACTTC
few TRBJ2-7 TRBV5-1 TRBD1 CASSLPGQEYEQYF TGCGCCAGCAGCTTGCCGGGACAGGAATACGAGCAGTACTTC
NA TRBJ2-2 TRBV30 NA CGWAGGYTGELFF TGTGGCTGGGCGGGCGGGTACACCGGGGAGCTGTTTTTT
NA TRBJ1-1 TRBV7-9 NA CASSFLTGQGNTEAFF TGTGCCAGCAGCTTTTTGACAGGCCAAGGGAACACTGAAGCTTTCTTT
NA TRBJ2-2 TRBV7-6 NA CASSSTTGSYTGELFF TGTGCCAGCAGCTCTACCACAGGGAGTTACACCGGGGAGCTGTTTTTT
NA TRBJ2-5 TRBV12-5 TRBD2 CASGFFLAGGVETQYF TGTGCTAGTGGTTTCTTTCTAGCGGGAGGAGTGGAGACCCAGTACTTC
NA TRBJ2-1 TRBV7-9 NA CASSLSGRVGAYNEQFF TGTGCCAGCAGCTTATCCGGTCGGGTCGGGGCCTACAATGAGCAGTTCTTC
NA TRBJ1-4 TRBV4-2 NA CASSQERLQPEKLFF TGTGCCAGCAGCCAAGAACGACTGCAACCGGAAAAACTGTTTTTT
NA TRBJ2-1 TRBV30 NA CAWSVGGWVFF TGTGCCTGGAGTGTAGGCGGGTGGGTGTTCTTC
NA TRBJ1-1 TRBV19 NA CASSMREQNTEAFF TGTGCCAGTAGTATGAGGGAGCAGAACACTGAAGCTTTCTTT
NA TRBJ1-2 TRBV5-6 TRBD1 CASSGTGLYGYTF TGTGCCAGCAGCGGGACAGGGCTCTATGGCTACACCTTC
NA TRBJ2-5 TRBV5-1 TRBD2 CATSLAGDRETQYF TGCGCTACTTCACTAGCGGGAGATAGGGAGACCCAGTACTTC
NA TRBJ2-2 TRBV18 TRBD2 CASSRRLAGDTGELFF TGTGCCAGCTCACGACGACTAGCGGGGGACACCGGGGAGCTGTTTTTT
NA TRBJ2-1 TRBV5-1 NA CASTVSTSSYNEQFF TGCGCCAGCACCGTCTCTACTAGCTCCTACAATGAGCAGTTCTTC
once TRBJ1-2 TRBV6-5 TRBD1 CASRDRGGYTF TGTGCCAGCAGGGACAGGGGCGGCTACACCTTC
NA TRBJ1-3 TRBV11-2 NA CASSTRTASGNTIYF TGTGCCAGCAGCACAAGGACAGCCTCTGGAAACACCATATATTTT
NA TRBJ2-1 TRBV5-5 TRBD2 CASSLDLGLAGDGEQFF TGTGCCAGCAGCTTGGATCTAGGACTAGCGGGAGACGGTGAGCAGTTCTTC
NA TRBJ1-3 TRBV10-1 NA CASSEAGSGNTIYF TGCGCCAGCAGTGAAGCGGGCTCTGGAAACACCATATATTTT
NA TRBJ1-4 TRBV7-6 TRBD1 CASSRQGNEKLFF TGTGCCAGCAGCCGACAGGGGAATGAAAAACTGTTTTTT
NA TRBJ2-7 TRBV5-8 TRBD1 CASSLQGAREQYF TGTGCCAGCAGCTTGCAGGGGGCGAGGGAGCAGTACTTC
NA TRBJ2-7 TRBV7-9 TRBD2 CASSHLAGGGGEQYF TGTGCCAGCAGCCACTTAGCGGGAGGGGGAGGCGAGCAGTACTTC
NA TRBJ1-5 TRBV14 TRBD1 CASSHRDRGQPQHF TGTGCCAGCAGCCACCGGGACAGAGGGCAGCCCCAGCATTTT
NA TRBJ2-2 TRBV9 NA CASSVAHRTGELFF TGTGCCAGCAGCGTAGCTCATAGAACCGGGGAGCTGTTTTTT
NA TRBJ1-2 TRBV3-1/TRBV3-2 TRBD1 CASRQTGANYGYTF TGTGCCAGCAGGCAGACAGGGGCTAACTATGGCTACACCTTC
NA TRBJ2-1 TRBV30 TRBD1 CAWSVLWGQGAINEQFF TGTGCCTGGAGTGTACTATGGGGACAGGGGGCAATCAATGAGCAGTTCTTC
NA TRBJ1-5 TRBV3-1/TRBV3-2 NA CASSQGGSRNQPQHF TGTGCCAGCAGCCAAGGCGGGAGCCGCAATCAGCCCCAGCATTTT
NA TRBJ1-5 TRBV28 TRBD1 CASSISLGTGGLSNQPQHF TGTGCCAGCAGTATATCGCTGGGGACAGGGGGCTTAAGCAATCAGCCCCAGCATTTT
few TRBJ1-6 TRBV2 NA CASGDTEASPLHF TGTGCCAGCGGGGATACGGAGGCGTCACCCCTCCACTTT
NA TRBJ1-2 TRBV6-5 NA CASSPGGTLNYGYTF TGTGCCAGCAGTCCCGGGGGGACACTTAACTATGGCTACACCTTC
NA TRBJ1-1 TRBV28 NA CASSSEYSAFF TGTGCCAGCAGTTCCGAGTATAGTGCTTTCTTT
NA TRBJ1-5 TRBV18 TRBD1 CASSPYSTGDAQPQHF TGTGCCAGCTCACCATACTCGACAGGGGATGCTCAGCCCCAGCATTTT
NA TRBJ2-7 TRBV7-9 TRBD1 CASSFGQGVYEQYF TGTGCCAGCAGCTTTGGACAGGGGGTTTACGAGCAGTACTTC
NA TRBJ2-4 TRBV7-2 TRBD2 CASSFGRAENIQYF TGTGCCAGCAGCTTCGGGAGGGCCGAAAACATTCAGTACTTC
once TRBJ2-3 TRBV3-1/TRBV3-2 NA CASSQSRDSGTQYF TGTGCCAGCAGCCAGAGTAGGGACTCGGGTACGCAGTATTTT
NA TRBJ1-5 TRBV2 NA CASSPRENYSNQPQHF TGTGCCAGCAGCCCACGGGAGAACTATAGCAATCAGCCCCAGCATTTT
NA TRBJ1-2 TRBV30 NA CAWSVGYGYTF TGTGCCTGGAGTGTCGGGTATGGCTACACCTTC
NA TRBJ1-2 TRBV27 TRBD1 CATTTRTTGIYGYTF TGTGCCACCACAACCCGCACGACAGGGATTTACGGCTACACCTTC
few TRBJ1-5 TRBV2 TRBD1 CASRDRYEGQPQHF TGTGCCAGCAGGGACAGGTATGAGGGTCAGCCCCAGCATTTT
NA TRBJ1-2 TRBV11-2 TRBD1 CASSSTGGPLYGYTF TGTGCCAGCAGCTCGACAGGGGGCCCACTCTATGGCTACACCTTC
many TRBJ1-1 TRBV30 TRBD1 CAWSRTGAEAFF TGTGCCTGGAGTAGGACAGGGGCTGAAGCTTTCTTT
NA TRBJ1-2 TRBV2 NA CASSEVKGSGGYTF TGTGCCAGCAGTGAAGTAAAGGGGTCAGGTGGCTACACCTTC
NA TRBJ2-5 TRBV27 TRBD2 CASSRSSGSRIETQYF TGTGCCAGCAGTAGATCTAGCGGGAGTAGGATAGAGACCCAGTACTTC
NA TRBJ2-5 TRBV7-2 TRBD2 CASSSSGIGQETQYF TGTGCCAGCAGCAGTAGCGGGATTGGCCAAGAGACCCAGTACTTC
NA TRBJ2-7 TRBV29-1 NA CSVGDFYEQYF TGCAGCGTGGGGGACTTCTACGAGCAGTACTTC
NA TRBJ1-5 TRBV24-1 NA CATSDRNQPQHF TGTGCCACCAGTGATCGGAATCAGCCCCAGCATTTT
few TRBJ2-5 TRBV11-2 TRBD2 CASSLGTSGSGRETQYF TGTGCCAGCAGCTTAGGAACTAGCGGGAGCGGTAGGGAGACCCAGTACTTC
NA TRBJ2-7 TRBV5-1 TRBD2 CASSFSGRDSEQYF TGCGCCAGCAGCTTTAGCGGGAGAGATAGCGAGCAGTACTTC
few TRBJ2-1 TRBV5-1 NA CASSLLETDEQFF TGCGCCAGCAGCTTGTTGGAGACCGATGAGCAGTTCTTC
once TRBJ2-2 TRBV5-1 TRBD2 CASSLALAGETGELFF TGCGCCAGCAGCTTGGCCCTAGCGGGAGAGACCGGGGAGCTGTTTTTT
NA TRBJ1-1 TRBV11-2 NA CASSPSLQDTEAFF TGTGCCAGCAGCCCATCCCTTCAGGACACTGAAGCTTTCTTT